This TCR beta chain was profiled in a study of blood T cell repertoires in COVID-19 (dated by TCRdb to 2019 to 2021). Background for the entire study: Samples covering the acute and convalescent phases of COVID-19 were provided by collaborators in the United States, Italy and Spain. HLA class I and class II types, where available, came from metadata supplied by the sample provider rather than from assay-based typing. The sample metadata nearly always contained a de-identified subject ID, COVID-19 status, age in years and sex. The samples were drawn from the first 160 participants of the ongoing ImmuneRACE study and from roughly 1,300 subjects provided by 6 global collaborators. The prospective study material was composed of cDNA or gDNA derived from T cells, B-cell-depleted T cells, or PBMCs. The repertoires were released in a freely available public database intended as a resource for research on the immune response to SARS-CoV-2. The dataset comprised deeply sampled blood TCRbeta repertoires from subjects exposed to, actively infected with, or recovered from COVID-19. Here is what the overall study found, with its caveats: Clinical and demographic metadata were provided uncurated, with the amount varying by source and participant.

Of note for this clone: Its antigen remains undetermined. No base qualities exist here, and no much larger clone lies one base off it.

The collaborating institutions used their own protocols to collect whole blood in K2EDTA tubes. For TCRbeta analysis, collaborators shipped samples in one of three forms: frozen whole blood, isolated PBMCs, or DNA extracted from either of those sample types. There are 16 amino acids in the CDR3, from cysteine to phenylalanine inclusive. Solely the CDR3 DNA is kept, with 48 bases framed from the first base. CDR1 and CDR2 were assigned from the germline V gene as SNHLY and FYNNEI. A distance of 12 bases separates the germline ends of V and J, which lose 2 bases and 0 bases respectively. TCRbeta CDR3 regions were amplified from genomic DNA by means of the immunoSEQ Assay, a bias-controlled multiplex PCR. In the source study's methods: Within the assay, amplification of reference gene primers was used to estimate how many nucleated cells each sample contained. To quantify the absolute abundance of each unique TCRbeta CDR3 rearrangement, sequence reads were collapsed and filtered. For each sample, productive Simpson clonality was calculated as the square root of Simpson's diversity index across productive rearrangements. TCRdb obtained this table from immuneACCESS and retained in-frame rearrangements with V and J assigned. These tables miss some clones; where compared with another copy, unresolved V genes account for less than half of the shortfall, and the remainder is unexplained. V and J calls and clone size come straight from that table; D and trimming were deduced from the DNA. The sample table lists about 74,000 clones, around 86% of them with a count of one. The top ten clonotypes cover over 25% of the sample.

This TCR was sampled from an elderly woman with active or convalescent COVID-19. The rearrangement combines TRBV2 with TRBJ2-3, with TRBD2 perhaps the D gene, on 7 matching bases. What was sequenced was peripheral blood. The sequence in DNA is TGTGCCAGCAGTGAACGCGGGGGCACTAGCACAGATACGCAGTATTTT. It translates as CASSERGGTSTDTQYF.